Below are 25 T cell receptor beta chains sequenced from a single sample in a study of T cell repertoires in cytomegalovirus infection. TCRdb reanalysed the reads using MiXCR and keeps one entry per CDR3 protein. The table lists about 530,000 distinct CDR3 sequences, 26% of them singletons. Sample: PBMCs. These receptor sequences come from a human donor in good health (CMV status not recorded). Some clones in this sample may be carry-over from other donors' samples.

The rearrangement links TRBV7-9 to TRBJ1-5; unclear D gene. V was cut by 7 bases and J by 6 bases, with 10 bases left in between. The length of the CDR3 is 12 residues. In germline, CDR1 is SEHNR, CDR2 FQNEAQ (reference sequence). CDR3 bases: TGTGCCAGCATTAATAGAAGTCAGCCCCAGCATTTT. Its protein is CASINRSQPQHF. The full variable domain, completed using reference TRBV7-9 and TRBJ1-5, is DTGVSQNPRHKITKRGQNVTFRCDPISEHNRLYWYRQTLGQGPEFLTYFQNEAQLEKSRLLSDRFSAERPKGSFSTLEIQRTEQGDSAMYLCASINRSQPQHFGDGTRLSIL.

This clonotype has a handful of counts. CDR3 residues: CASSITGFGNTEAFF. CDR3 DNA sequence: TGTGCCAGCAGCATTACAGGGTTTGGGAACACTGAAGCTTTCTTT. This sequence joins TRBV7-2 and TRBJ1-1; the D gene is possibly TRBD1 (6 bases). This CDR3 comprises 15 residues. CDR1 is SGHTA, CDR2 FQGNSA, per germline. V gave up 5 bases and J gave up 1 base, with 14 bases separating them.

The chain couples TRBV11-2 to TRBJ1-2; D may be TRBD1 (5 bases). V was pared by 3 bases and J by 2 bases, with 13 bases between. Germline assignment: CDR1 SGHAT and CDR2 FQNNGV. The CDR3 loop spans 15 amino acids. This CDR3 reads CASSLPLRGNYGYTF. The CDR3, as DNA: TGTGCCAGCAGCTTGCCCCTGAGGGGAAACTATGGCTACACCTTC.

This clonotype was counted between two and nine times. The rearrangement joins TRBV12-3 or TRBV12-4 to TRBJ1-4; possibly TRBD1 for D (5 bases). The CDR3 is made up of 17 amino acids. Trimming cost V 1 base and J 0 bases, with 12 bases left between them. This CDR3 is CASSLGTRLSTNEKLFF. Written as DNA, the CDR3 is TGTGCCAGCAGTTTAGGGACACGACTTTCAACTAATGAAAAACTGTTTTTT.

The J gene is TRBJ2-7, the V gene TRBV7-8, with 7 bases that match TRBD2. V lost 3 bases, J lost 4 bases, and 6 bases stayed unmatched. Germline lookup yields CDR1 SGHVS and CDR2 FQNEAQ. The CDR3 has 14 amino acids. The CDR3 reads CASSFRRELYEQYF. DNA of the CDR3: TGTGCCAGCAGCTTTCGGCGGGAGCTGTACGAGCAGTACTTC.

The sample holds a few counts of this clonotype. The rearrangement uses TRBV10-3 and TRBJ2-1; D is unclear. Per germline, CDR1 ENHRY and CDR2 SYGVKD. V shed 4 bases and J shed 4 bases, with 23 bases lying between them. The CDR3 sequence is 18 residues long. CDR3 nucleotides: TGTGCCATCAGTGGCCCCAGCGACCAGTTGCGGTTTTACAATGAGCAGTTCTTC. It specifies CAISGPSDQLRFYNEQFF.

This rearrangement joins TRBV28 to TRBJ1-2, with D possibly matching TRBD1 (6 bases). CDR1 and CDR2 (germline): MDHEN, SYDVKM. This CDR3 spans 12 amino acids. V lost 7 bases to trimming and J lost 4 bases, with 10 bases between them. CDR3 region: CASTGVPYGYTF. The CDR3 DNA follows: TGTGCCAGCACAGGGGTTCCCTATGGCTACACCTTC.

The chain has TRBV20-1 and TRBJ2-5, with unresolved D. Per the germline V gene, CDR1 is DFQATT and CDR2 is SNEGSKA (reference sequence). V was shortened by 6 bases and J by 1 base, with 12 bases between the two germline ends. This CDR3 is 13 amino acids long. The CDR3 nucleotides read TGCAGTGCAGAGTCGGCTAGCCAAGAGACCCAGTACTTC. Protein: CSAESASQETQYF.

This clonotype has only a few counts. DNA for the CDR3: TGTGCCAGCAGCAAAACTAGCGGGAGGTTTTCCTACGAGCAGTACGTC. Its translation: CASSKTSGRFSYEQYV. V usage is TRBV7-2 and J usage is TRBJ2-7; the match to TRBD2 covers 12 bases. Germline V CDR1 and CDR2: SGHTA, FQGNSA. The CDR3 has 16 amino acids. Trimming cost V 5 bases and J 1 base; bases outside gene matches: 6.

This clonotype was picked up many times. This chain links TRBV7-9 with TRBJ2-1; possible D gene TRBD2, 5 bases. With 3 bases removed from V and 7 bases from J, the gap between germline ends came to 19 bases. The CDR3 length is 16 residues. The germline CDR1 and CDR2 sequences are SEHNR and FQNEAQ (reference sequence). This chain's CDR3 is CASSFWLGSSLNEQFF. The CDR3 DNA sequence: TGTGCCAGCAGCTTTTGGTTGGGCTCTAGCCTTAATGAGCAGTTCTTC.

The V and J genes are TRBV28 and TRBJ2-7; no definite D call. The CDR3 consists of 14 residues. Germline V lookup: CDR1 MDHEN, CDR2 SYDVKM. Between the trimmed V and J ends, which lost 2 bases and 0 bases, there was a span of 8 bases. CDR3: CASSLNTRSYEQYF. DNA for the CDR3: TGTGCCAGCAGTTTAAACACGCGCTCCTACGAGCAGTACTTC.

In its sample, this clonotype was seen a few times. This rearrangement joins TRBV6-2 or TRBV6-3 to TRBJ1-5; D uncertain. The V end lost 6 bases, the J end lost 5 bases, and 23 bases lay between the germline ends. The length of the CDR3 is 17 residues. CDR1 and CDR2 from the germline V gene are MNHEY and SVGEGT. The CDR3 spells CASSFFRTAIKDQPQHF. For the CDR3, the DNA is TGTGCCAGCAGCTTTTTCCGGACGGCCATTAAAGATCAGCCCCAGCATTTT.

The genes are TRBV5-1 and TRBJ1-1; no definite D call. This CDR3 is 15 amino acids long. V was pared by 3 bases and J by 4 bases, with 16 bases between. Germline CDR1 is SGHRS and CDR2 is YFSETQ. CDR3: CASSSNLLEGTEAFF. The CDR3 DNA reads TGCGCCAGCAGCTCTAACCTCTTAGAGGGCACTGAAGCTTTCTTT.

The chain couples TRBV6-8 to TRBJ1-5; 7 positions match TRBD1. The germline V gene encodes CDR1 MNHGY and CDR2 SAAAGT. The CDR3 contains 14 residues. V gave up 10 bases and J gave up 7 bases; unmatched junction bases: 13. CDR3 residues: CATTGATFGQPQHF. CDR3 nucleotide sequence: TGTGCCACCACAGGGGCCACCTTTGGGCAGCCCCAGCATTTT.

In its sample, this clonotype was seen many times. The chain has TRBV7-2 and TRBJ2-2; TRBD2 is a possible D gene (5 bases). Trimming cost V 1 base and J 7 bases, with 13 bases left between them. The CDR3 length is 15 residues. The germline V gene encodes CDR1 SGHTA and CDR2 FQGNSA. The chain's CDR3 is CASSLVLGSGGELFF. DNA of the CDR3: TGTGCCAGCAGCTTAGTGTTGGGGAGCGGCGGGGAGCTGTTTTTT. Looking up the rest from reference TRBV7-2 and TRBJ2-2 gives the full variable domain: GAGVSQSPSNKVTEKGKDVELRCDPISGHTALYWYRQSLGQGLEFLIYFQGNSAPDKSGLPSDRFSAERTGGSVSTLTIQRTQQEDSAVYLCASSLVLGSGGELFFGEGSRLTVL.

This clonotype was seen a handful of times. CDR3 DNA sequence: TGTGCCAGCAGTTTATACAGAGTTAATGAAGCTTTCTTT. Translation: CASSLYRVNEAFF. The J gene is TRBJ1-1, the V gene TRBV28; D is undetermined. The CDR3 has 13 amino acids. Between the trimmed V and J ends, which lost 1 base and 7 bases, there was a span of 10 bases. The germline V gene encodes CDR1 MDHEN and CDR2 SYDVKM.

This clonotype was picked up a small number of times. The chain has TRBV15 and TRBJ1-1; 8 bases map to TRBD1. Germline V lookup: CDR1 LNHNV, CDR2 YYDKDF (reference sequence). CDR3 length: 16 amino acids. J lost 0 bases, V lost 4 bases, and 7 bases had no gene match. CDR3 sequence reads: CATSTGQGRLNTEAFF. In DNA, the CDR3 is TGTGCCACCAGCACCGGACAGGGAAGGTTGAACACTGAAGCTTTCTTT.

The rearrangement joins TRBV20-1 to TRBJ2-3; possibly TRBD1 for D (5 bases). Between the trimmed V and J ends, which lost 2 bases and 0 bases, there was a span of 9 bases. The length of the CDR3 is 14 residues. Germline CDR1 and CDR2: DFQATT and SNEGSKA (reference sequence). As DNA, the CDR3 is TGCAGTGCTAGATCGACAGTTAGCACAGATACGCAGTATTTT. Translation: CSARSTVSTDTQYF.

This clonotype occurred a few times. The V gene is TRBV11-2, the J gene TRBJ2-1; TRBD2 matches 15 bases. This CDR3 is 19 amino acids long. Germline lookup yields CDR1 SGHAT and CDR2 FQNNGV. Trimming at V came to 3 bases and at J to 9 bases, leaving 15 bases not matched to a gene. DNA of the CDR3: TGTGCCAGCAGCTTCTCGCCTCGGACTAGCGGGAGGGCCTTAAGTGAGCAGTTCTTC. Protein sequence: CASSFSPRTSGRALSEQFF.

This clonotype was counted ten times or more. The chain uses TRBV7-2 and TRBJ1-2; no clear D gene. The germline V gene encodes CDR1 SGHTA and CDR2 FQGNSA. The V end was cut by 0 bases, the J end by 3 bases, with 11 bases between. CDR3 size: 15 residues. As DNA, the CDR3 is TGTGCCAGCAGCTTAGCTGGGCAGGCTTACTATGGCTACACCTTC. Its protein is CASSLAGQAYYGYTF.

The rearrangement joins TRBV12-3 or TRBV12-4 to TRBJ2-7; D remains ambiguous. The ends were cut back, 6 bases at V and 6 bases at J, with 12 bases in the middle. This CDR3 contains 12 residues. The CDR3 DNA reads TGTGCCAGCAGCCCCAGCCGTGCCGAGCAGTACTTC. Its protein is CASSPSRAEQYF.

This chain connects TRBV20-1 to TRBJ2-7; 12 bases are a match to TRBD1. From germline, CDR1 is DFQATT and CDR2 SNEGSKA (reference sequence). V lost 5 bases and J lost 6; bases outside the gene matches: 2. CDR3 length: 12 amino acids. The CDR3 here is CSAPGQGAEQYV. CDR3 sequence (DNA): TGCAGTGCTCCGGGACAGGGGGCCGAGCAGTACGTC.

V is TRBV7-2 and J is TRBJ1-2; 9 nucleotides match TRBD1. V shed 4 bases, J shed 6 bases, and the junction held 9 bases outside the gene matches. CDR1 is SGHTA and CDR2 is FQGNSA in the germline V gene. There are 15 residues in the CDR3. CDR3 residues: CASSWRGQGHDGYTF. DNA of the CDR3: TGTGCCAGCAGCTGGAGAGGACAGGGGCACGATGGCTACACCTTC.

The chain is built from TRBV6-2 or TRBV6-3 and TRBJ2-3; D is unclear. Germline V gives CDR1 MNHEY, CDR2 SVGEGT. This CDR3 has 11 residues. The ends were cut back, 7 bases at V and 11 bases at J, with 13 bases in the middle. Here the CDR3 reads CASTSTQWQYF. The DNA for the CDR3 is TGTGCCAGCACCTCCACCCAATGGCAGTATTTT.

CDR3 amino acids: CASRRYGRQGAGELFF. The CDR3 DNA reads TGTGCCAGCAGGAGATATGGACGGCAGGGGGCCGGGGAGCTGTTTTTT. The J gene is TRBJ2-2, the V gene TRBV12-3 or TRBV12-4, with 7 bases identical to TRBD1. J gave up 6 bases and V 6 bases, and 13 bases lay outside the gene matches. This CDR3 is built from 16 residues.